The next 5 T cell receptor beta chains were all read from a single sample in a study of Tregs in tolerant kidney transplant recipients. The method was immunoSEQ multiplex PCR; TCRdb's version includes in-frame clones alone and lacks a portion of them. Of about 1,500 clones in the sample, 80% to 90% were seen once. No antigen has been identified for these receptors. Source material: CD4+ T cells from blood cultured with allogeneic cells. The receptor source for this set is a human donor in good health.

The chain links TRBV6-5 to TRBJ1-5, with D maybe TRBD1 (5 bases). The germline CDR1 and CDR2 sequences are MNHEY and SVGAGI. This CDR3 comprises 13 residues. V was pared by 4 bases and J by 7 bases, with 11 bases between. In DNA, the CDR3 is TGTGCCAGCAGTTCGACCCGGGGGCAGCCCCAGCATTTT. Its translation: CASSSTRGQPQHF.

J is TRBJ2-3 and V is TRBV4-2, with TRBD2 identical over 10 bases. The CDR3 extends over 17 amino acids. Germline V gene data show CDR1 as LGHNA and CDR2 as YNFKEQ. The V segment lost 0 bases and the J segment 4 bases; nucleotides outside the gene matches: 7. The CDR3 region is CASSQDGSGGAADTQYF. CDR3 nucleotide sequence: TGTGCCAGCAGCCAAGACGGGAGCGGGGGGGCGGCAGATACGCAGTATTTT.

The V and J genes are TRBV5-4 and TRBJ2-1; 12 bases map to TRBD2. The germline V gene encodes CDR1 SGHNT and CDR2 YYREEE (reference sequence). The V and J ends lost 2 bases and 10 bases, in that order; junction bases with no gene match: 7. The length of the CDR3 is 15 residues. DNA of the CDR3: TGTGCCAGCAGCTTACTAGCGGGAGGCCTTCAGGAGCAGTTCTTC. It specifies CASSLLAGGLQEQFF.

The chain recombines TRBV10-1 with TRBJ1-5; 7 bases agree with TRBD1. The V gene end was trimmed by 9 bases and the J gene end by 8 bases; junction bases not matched to a gene: 10. The CDR3 contains 13 residues. The germline V gene encodes CDR1 WNHNN and CDR2 SYGVQD (reference sequence). CDR3 DNA sequence: TGCGCCAGTAAGACAGGGTTGGCGGAGCCCCAGCATTTT. The encoded protein is CASKTGLAEPQHF.

This chain joins TRBV9 and TRBJ2-7; D unresolved. With 3 bases removed from V and 2 bases from J, the gap between germline ends came to 12 bases. Germline CDR1 and CDR2: SGDLS and YYNGEE. CDR3 size: 14 residues. The CDR3 spells CASSARAQTYEQYF. Written as DNA, the CDR3 is TGTGCCAGCAGCGCCCGGGCCCAAACCTACGAGCAGTACTTC.